This T cell receptor beta chain was recorded in a study of T cells in Graves' hyperthyroidism and ophthalmopathy. General observations from the study: Stable hyperthyroidism was told apart from ophthalmopathy by a model built on 13 V-J features.

TCR beta CDR3 sequences were amplified from RNA transcripts. The primer set for the first-round RT-PCR of the TCR CDR3 was HTBI. One entry per CDR3 protein, called by TCRdb with MiXCR from the multiplex PCR reads. The data hold about 37,000 distinct CDR3 sequences, with around 50% observed a single time. As regards this clonotype: Antigen: not known.

The CDR3 covers 16 residues. Germline CDR1 is SGDLS and CDR2 is YYNGEE. With 4 bases clipped from V and 5 bases from J, the junction kept 13 bases outside the gene matches. The chain combines TRBV9 with TRBJ2-5, with 8 bases lining up with TRBD2. Sequences were obtained from blood. The receptor was derived from a man in his forties with Graves' ophthalmopathy. The CDR3 here is CASSTLGVAGYETQYF. CDR3 nucleotide sequence: TGTGCCAGCAGCACCCTGGGGGTAGCGGGATATGAGACCCAGTACTTC.